This entry features one TCR beta chain sequence. Per the original methods: From reference gene primer amplification, estimates of nucleated cell counts were derived. Sequenced by immunoSEQ multiplex PCR; TCRdb stores in-frame clones only, minus some. The D gene and trimming were derived from the DNA, and the V and J assignments and clone size from that table. This table holds fewer than 200,000 clones, 80% to 90% found once. This CDR3 has 14 residues. Germline V CDR1 and CDR2: SGHAT, FQNNGV. Trimming shortened V by 4 bases and J by 13 bases, and 17 bases separated the two germline ends. This record belongs to a study of blood T cell repertoires in COVID-19. Study-level information: Material from acute and convalescent COVID-19 was sourced from the United States, Italy and Spain. The cDNA or gDNA used as material had been derived from T cells, B-cell-depleted T cells, or PBMCs.

The specimen sequenced was peripheral blood. The chain links TRBV11-2 to TRBJ1-6, with D possibly matching TRBD1 (6 bases). This receptor was taken from a man between 45 and 60 years old with active or convalescent COVID-19. The CDR3 loop is CASSSNRARSPLHF. CDR3 nucleotide sequence: TGTGCCAGCAGCTCCAACAGGGCAAGAAGTCCCCTCCACTTT.